This T cell receptor (beta chain) was captured by sequencing in a study of cytomegalovirus exposure and HLA in healthy donors. Findings of the study overall: Cytomegalovirus-associated status was assigned to fewer than 200 TCR beta chains. In vitro confirmation showed a few CMV-associated chains to be CMV antigen specific.

V lost 0 bases, J lost 6 bases, and 11 bases lay in between. There are 14 residues in the CDR3. The germline V gene has CDR1 MGHRA and CDR2 YSYEKL. Separation from the roughly 690-subject first cohort characterized the roughly 130-subject validation cohort, to which the donors belonged. TCRdb keeps only in-frame clones here, not all; method: immunoSEQ multiplex PCR. Among under 400,000 clones listed, about nine tenths were seen once. A note on this clone: What it binds is not known.

V gene TRBV4-1 combines with J gene TRBJ1-2, with D perhaps TRBD1 (6 bases). The TCR comes from a woman younger than 30 in good health and CMV-seronegative. Input material: PBMCs. Written as DNA, the CDR3 is TGCGCCAGCAGCCAAGATCTCGAGGGGGATGGCTACACCTTC. It codes for CASSQDLEGDGYTF.